The 30 T cell receptor beta chains below all came from one sample that was sequenced in a study of blood T cell repertoires in COVID-19. The method was immunoSEQ multiplex PCR; TCRdb's version includes in-frame clones alone and lacks a portion of them. The table lists about 310,000 clones, approximately 90% of them singletons. Sample: PBMCs or T cells enriched from blood (not recorded which). The receptors shown here come from a woman in her thirties or forties who had recovered from COVID-19.

The gene calls are TRBV28 and TRBJ2-3, with TRBD2 matching over 7 bases. J lost 5 bases, V lost 3 bases, and 5 bases had no gene match. Germline V lookup: CDR1 MDHEN, CDR2 SYDVKM. This CDR3 is built from 14 residues. Here the CDR3 DNA reads TGTGCCAGCAGTTTGCGGGGGAAAGGAGATACGCAGTATTTT. It codes for CASSLRGKGDTQYF.

The chain has TRBV7-9 and TRBJ1-1, with D uncertain. In germline, CDR1 is SEHNR, CDR2 FQNEAQ (reference sequence). V lost 3 bases to trimming and J lost 1 base, with 6 bases between them. This CDR3 has 13 amino acids. The CDR3 bases are TGTGCCAGCAGCTTCATCGGGAACACTGAAGCTTTCTTT. It codes for CASSFIGNTEAFF.

This chain uses TRBV24-1 with TRBJ1-5; no firm D call. The V gene lost 0 bases and the J gene lost 8 bases, with 16 bases spanning the gap. Germline CDR1 and CDR2: KGHDR and SFDVKD. This CDR3 region has 16 residues. This chain's CDR3 is CATSDLSGNWEKPQHF. The CDR3 nucleotides are TGTGCCACCAGTGATTTGTCGGGGAACTGGGAAAAGCCCCAGCATTTT.

The chain links TRBV3-1 (or the pseudogene TRBV3-2) to TRBJ2-3; possibly TRBD2 for D (6 bases). V was pared by 1 base and J by 4 bases, with 15 bases between. In germline, CDR1 is LGHDT, CDR2 YNNKEL (reference sequence). This CDR3 spans 16 amino acids. Here the CDR3 DNA reads TGTGCCAGCAGCCAAGCAGTCCAGGGAGGCGCAGATACGCAGTATTTT. Its protein product is CASSQAVQGGADTQYF.

This chain's CDR3 is CASSITGAGGELFF. The DNA for the CDR3 is TGTGCCAGCAGCATAACAGGGGCCGGCGGGGAGCTGTTTTTT. The genes are TRBV9 and TRBJ2-2, with TRBD1 matching over 7 bases. The CDR3 is 14 amino acids. CDR1 SGDLS and CDR2 YYNGEE come from the germline V gene. V lost 4 bases and J lost 7; bases outside the gene matches: 7.

The chain joins TRBV5-6 to TRBJ2-2; 13 bases are a match to TRBD2. V gave up 3 bases and J gave up 5 bases; unmatched junction bases: 7. This CDR3 is 17 amino acids long. Germline V gives CDR1 SGHDT, CDR2 YYEEEE. The chain's CDR3 is CASSWWTSGSITGELFF. The CDR3 bases are TGTGCCAGCAGCTGGTGGACTAGCGGGAGTATTACCGGGGAGCTGTTTTTT.

V is TRBV3-1 (or the pseudogene TRBV3-2) and J is TRBJ2-3; maybe TRBD2 (7 bases). The germline V and J ends were trimmed by 3 bases and 6 bases, with 22 bases remaining between them. This CDR3 region has 17 residues. Germline CDR1 is LGHDT and CDR2 is YNNKEL (reference sequence). The CDR3 region is CASSQRVGGGARDTQYF. CDR3 sequence (DNA): TGTGCCAGCAGCCAGAGGGTAGGGGGGGGCGCACGTGATACGCAGTATTTT.

The gene calls are TRBV19 and TRBJ2-1; 9 bases align to TRBD2. Germline V CDR1 and CDR2: LNHDA, SQIVND (reference sequence). CDR3 length equals 16 residues. V lost 2 bases and J lost 7; bases outside the gene matches: 9. DNA for the CDR3: TGTGCCAGTAGTATAACTCAGGGACTAGCTCTAAATGAGCAGTTCTTC. This codes for CASSITQGLALNEQFF.

The chain recombines TRBV3-1 (or the pseudogene TRBV3-2) with TRBJ2-7, with 9 bases lining up with TRBD1. J lost 4 bases, V lost 5 bases, and 3 bases had no gene match. The CDR3 spans 13 residues. Germline loops: CDR1 LGHDT, CDR2 YNNKEL (reference sequence). The CDR3 sequence is CASSSGTGYEQYF. CDR3 bases: TGTGCCAGCAGCTCCGGGACAGGGTACGAGCAGTACTTC.

The V call is TRBV12-3 or TRBV12-4, the J call TRBJ2-3; D unresolved. The CDR3 consists of 13 residues. Trimming pared 7 bases from V and 2 bases from J, leaving 10 bases between. The CDR3 is CASNQILTDTQYF. CDR3 DNA: TGTGCCAGCAACCAAATACTCACAGATACGCAGTATTTT.

The rearrangement uses TRBV3-1 (or the pseudogene TRBV3-2) and TRBJ1-2; no firm D call. This CDR3 has 14 amino acids. V was trimmed by 1 base and J by 8 bases, leaving 14 bases between them. The germline gives CDR1 LGHDT, CDR2 YNNKEL (reference sequence). For the CDR3, the DNA is TGTGCCAGCAGCCAAGCGGGAGTTCAACTGGGCTACACCTTC. Encoded protein: CASSQAGVQLGYTF.

This rearrangement joins TRBV11-3 to TRBJ2-5; no reliable D call. Germline V gives CDR1 SGHNT, CDR2 YENEEA. V was pared by 1 base and J by 0 bases, with 3 bases between. CDR3 size: 13 residues. The chain's CDR3 is CASSLVDQETQYF. CDR3 DNA: TGTGCCAGCAGCTTAGTAGACCAAGAGACCCAGTACTTC.

Comment on this clone: At one of its ends the junction is not consistent with the germline gene, which may arise from a read error. The chain joins TRBV7-7 to TRBJ2-7, with TRBD2 identical over 7 bases. This CDR3 is 15 amino acids long. Germline V lookup: CDR1 SSHAT, CDR2 FNYEAQ (reference sequence). As DNA, the CDR3 is TGTGCTAGCAGCTTAGCGACGGGAGGCATCTACGAGCAGTACTTC. Residues: CASSLATGGIYEQYF.

The chain joins TRBV7-2 to TRBJ1-5; no clear D. Trimming took off 0 bases at V and 3 bases at J, with 6 bases between the two ends. The germline CDR1 and CDR2 sequences are SGHTA and FQGNSA. CDR3 length equals 14 residues. CDR3 region: CASSLASTNQPQHF. In DNA form, the CDR3 reads TGTGCCAGCAGCTTAGCCAGTACCAATCAGCCCCAGCATTTT.

The chain has TRBV5-6 and TRBJ2-3; 7 nucleotides agree with TRBD2. With V trimmed by 2 bases and J by 5 bases, 8 bases remained unmatched. Looked up from germline, CDR1 is SGHDT and CDR2 is YYEEEE. This CDR3 contains 15 residues. This chain's CDR3 is CASSLVAGEGDTQYF. CDR3 nucleotides: TGTGCCAGCAGCTTAGTCGCGGGAGAGGGAGATACGCAGTATTTT.

V is TRBV27 and J is TRBJ2-3; a possible D gene is TRBD2 (6 bases). There are 16 residues in the CDR3. Per the germline V gene, CDR1 is MNHEY and CDR2 is SMNVEV (reference sequence). The V gene lost 2 bases and the J gene lost 2 bases, with 14 bases spanning the gap. CDR3 sequence: CASSLTGTLPTDTQYF. DNA for the CDR3: TGTGCCAGCAGTTTAACCGGGACTCTACCCACAGATACGCAGTATTTT.

This chain uses TRBV21-1 with TRBJ2-4; the table's D call, TRBD1, has no DNA check behind it. TRBV21-1 is listed as a pseudogene. The CDR3 is 16 residues long. This CDR3 is CASSARDRGTKNIQYF. The CDR3 coding sequence is TGTGCCAGCAGCGCAAGGGACAGGGGAACCAAAAACATTCAGTACTTC.

The rearrangement joins TRBV24-1 to TRBJ1-5; D is possibly TRBD1 (6 bases). Germline V gene sequence: CDR1 KGHDR, CDR2 SFDVKD. The CDR3 loop spans 15 amino acids. With 4 bases removed from V and 7 bases from J, the gap between germline ends came to 16 bases. The CDR3 is CATSEGGAQRQPQHF. DNA for the CDR3: TGTGCCACCAGTGAGGGGGGGGCCCAGCGGCAGCCCCAGCATTTT.

This clone was seen a single time. The CDR3 bases are TGTGCCAGTAGTATACCCTCTCTCGGCGGGAGGGATGAGCAGTTCTTC. It yields the protein CASSIPSLGGRDEQFF. The chain carries TRBV19 and TRBJ2-1; 9 nucleotides match TRBD2. The CDR3 is 16 residues long. CDR1 is LNHDA and CDR2 is SQIVND in the germline V gene (reference sequence). The V segment lost 2 bases and the J segment 8 bases; nucleotides outside the gene matches: 10.

The V call is TRBV5-1, the J call TRBJ2-5, with D possibly TRBD1 on 6 matching bases. Germline lookup yields CDR1 SGHRS and CDR2 YFSETQ. This CDR3 spans 14 amino acids. Trimming took off 1 base at V and 5 bases at J, with 12 bases between the two ends. The CDR3 is CASSLRDTGETQYF. The CDR3 DNA follows: TGCGCCAGCAGCTTGAGGGACACGGGGGAGACCCAGTACTTC.

This clone was observed a handful of times. This chain joins TRBV11-3 and TRBJ2-3, with unresolved D. The CDR3 length is 14 residues. Germline CDR1 SGHNT, CDR2 YENEEA. V lost 4 bases and J lost 4, with 12 bases in between. The CDR3 DNA reads as TGTGCCAGCAGCTCTGGTCGGAGTTCAGATACGCAGTATTTT. The encoded protein is CASSSGRSSDTQYF.

The chain recombines TRBV27 with TRBJ1-6; 8 bases map to TRBD1. The ends lost 10 bases at V and 2 bases at J; junction bases unmatched: 7. The CDR3 is made up of 15 amino acids. Germline V gives CDR1 MNHEY, CDR2 SMNVEV (reference sequence). The CDR3, as DNA: TGTGCCACCTCAGACAGGGGCGCCTATAATTCACCCCTCCACTTT. Protein product: CATSDRGAYNSPLHF.

The chain recombines TRBV2 with TRBJ2-1; no definite D call. CDR1 and CDR2 from the germline V gene are SNHLY and FYNNEI. The CDR3 runs 12 residues. The V gene lost 4 bases and the J gene lost 4 bases, with 5 bases spanning the gap. The CDR3: CASSAQYNEQFF. In DNA, the CDR3 is TGTGCCAGCAGTGCACAGTACAATGAGCAGTTCTTC.

This chain joins TRBV19 and TRBJ1-6; 7 bases align to TRBD1. Trimming took 3 bases from V and 7 from J; bases not matched to a gene: 3. Germline values: CDR1 LNHDA, CDR2 SQIVND (reference sequence). There are 14 residues in the CDR3. In nucleotides, the CDR3 is TGTGCCAGTAGTATGCGGGACAGAAATTCACCCCTCCACTTT. It is translated as CASSMRDRNSPLHF.

V and J are TRBV5-1 and TRBJ2-7, with TRBD1 matching over 9 bases. This CDR3 is 16 amino acids long. From germline, CDR1 is SGHRS and CDR2 YFSETQ. Unmatched junction bases numbered 13, after V lost 2 bases and J lost 7 bases. CDR3 in DNA: TGCGCCAGCAGCTTCGTCCGCCGGGACAGGGCAGATGAGCAGTACTTC. It specifies CASSFVRRDRADEQYF.

This chain connects TRBV28 to TRBJ1-4; no firm D call. Germline lookup yields CDR1 MDHEN and CDR2 SYDVKM. The V and J ends lost 7 bases and 7 bases respectively, with 10 bases between them. CDR3 size: 12 residues. The CDR3 nucleotides are TGTGCCAGCAATAATCAGGTTGAAAAACTGTTTTTT. This sequence encodes CASNNQVEKLFF. The complete variable domain, with remaining parts taken from reference TRBV28 and TRBJ1-4, reads DVKVTQSSRYLVKRTGEKVFLECVQDMDHENMFWYRQDPGLGLRLIYFSYDVKMKEKGDIPEGYSVSREKKERFSLILESASTNQTSMYLCASNNQVEKLFFGSGTQLSVL.

In regard to this clone: Other DNA sequences in this specimen translate into the identical CDR3. The chain couples TRBV7-3 to TRBJ2-1; 7 bases agree with TRBD2. This CDR3 comprises 14 residues. Germline V gives CDR1 SGHTA, CDR2 FQGTGA. The J segment lost 4 bases and the V segment lost 0 bases, leaving 0 bases of the junction unmatched. The CDR3 sequence is CASSLTGGYNEQFF. CDR3 sequence (DNA): TGTGCCAGCAGCTTAACGGGAGGGTACAATGAGCAGTTCTTC.

Of note for this clone: Relative to the germline gene, one junction end is altered; a read error may explain this. The chain combines TRBV7-2 with TRBJ2-2; 7 nucleotides match TRBD2. The CDR3 has 13 amino acids. Germline CDR1 and CDR2: SGHTA and FQGNSA. CDR3 bases: TGTGCCAGCATCTTAGGGAGGGGAAGGGAGCTGTTTTTT. It is translated as CASILGRGRELFF.

This clone has just a few counts. CDR3 amino acids: CASLEGTRYNEQFF. DNA for the CDR3: TGTGCCAGCCTCGAGGGGACTAGGTACAATGAGCAGTTCTTC. The gene calls are TRBV25-1 and TRBJ2-1, with TRBD2 matching over 8 bases. V was clipped by 8 bases and J by 4 bases; unmatched bases: 7. CDR3 length: 14 residues. CDR1 MGHDK and CDR2 SYGVNS come from the germline V gene.

This clone appeared a single time. V is TRBV30 and J is TRBJ2-3; the D gene is possibly TRBD2 (7 bases). Germline lookup yields CDR1 GTSNPN and CDR2 SVGIG (reference sequence). This CDR3 spans 13 amino acids. V gave up 5 bases and J gave up 4 bases, with 13 bases separating them. In DNA form, the CDR3 reads TGTGCCTGGGGAGGGGGGGGCGCAGATACGCAGTATTTT. This encodes CAWGGGGADTQYF.